Ten or more counts support the clone carrying this TCR beta chain. Its antigen is currently unknown. The read terminates 3 residues ahead of where the CDR3 ends, so the germline J gene completes it. The CDR3 loop spans 13 amino acids. CDR1 is GTSNPN and CDR2 is SVGIG in the germline V gene (reference sequence). The V end was cut by 0 bases, the J end by 1 base, with 5 bases between. Caucasian heritage predominated among both patients and controls. The sample is drawn from a study of T cell clonality in common variable immunodeficiency. Study-wide results and limits: CVID subjects showed higher TCRbeta clonality than healthy controls.

Profiling relied on immunoSEQ multiplex PCR, and the TCRdb table lists in-frame clones only, not all of them. The sample includes 40,000 to 65,000 clones, none of them occurring once. This TCR derives from a person between 18 and 75 years old in good health. J is TRBJ2-3 and V is TRBV30; D perhaps matches TRBD2 (5 bases). The sequenced sample was peripheral blood mononuclear cells. The CDR3 sequence is CAWSVAGTDTQYF. The CDR3 DNA, read in part, is TGTGCCTGGAGTGTAGCGGGCACAGATACG. Supplemented by reference TRBV30 and TRBJ2-3, the full variable domain reads SQTIHQWPATLVQPVGSPLSLECTVEGTSNPNLYWYRQAAGRGLQLLFYSVGIGQISSEVPQNLSASRPQDRQFILSSKKLLLSDSGFYLCAWSVAGTDTQYFGPGTRLTVL.